This TCR beta chain was identified during a study of shared clonotypes between healthy human individuals. The V end was cut by 7 bases, the J end by 0 bases, with 13 bases between. The CDR3 loop spans 15 amino acids. The germline V gene has CDR1 LNHDA and CDR2 SQIVND (reference sequence). Libraries were prepared by immunoSEQ multiplex PCR; TCRdb keeps only in-frame clonotypes and omits some of them. The sample yields millions of clones, roughly 94% seen once. The V and J genes are TRBV19 and TRBJ2-1; D perhaps matches TRBD1 (6 bases). The sequenced material came from naive CD4+ T cells sorted from blood. The subset is: CD45RA+ positively selected. This TCR was sampled from a man between 18 and 35 years old in good health. For the CDR3, the DNA is TGTGCCAGTACTAATCAGGGGAGCTCCTACAATGAGCAGTTCTTC. Translated, it gives CASTNQGSSYNEQFF.